What follows are 21 T cell receptor beta chains derived from one specimen sequenced in a study of T cell repertoires in cytomegalovirus infection. Each CDR3 protein gets one entry after TCRdb re-called the reads with MiXCR. The sample shows about 740,000 distinct CDR3 sequences, 35% to 45% of them seen only once. Sample: PBMCs. The receptors shown here come from a human donor in good health (CMV status not recorded). Some clones in this sample may be carry-over from other donors' samples.

The gene calls are TRBV28 and TRBJ2-7; no reliable D call. V was clipped by 2 bases and J by 6 bases, with 8 bases between them. The CDR3 has 12 residues. Germline loops: CDR1 MDHEN, CDR2 SYDVKM. As DNA, the CDR3 is TGTGCCAGCAGTTTAAGTTCGTTCGAGCAGTACTTC. Translated, it gives CASSLSSFEQYF.

CDR3 amino acids: CASSSGDYTDTQYF. CDR3 nucleotides: TGTGCCAGCAGCTCGGGGGACTACACAGATACGCAGTATTTT. This chain links TRBV5-6 with TRBJ2-3, with 7 bases matching TRBD2. The CDR3 runs to 14 residues. The V segment lost 3 bases and the J segment 2 bases; nucleotides outside the gene matches: 3. The germline gives CDR1 SGHDT, CDR2 YYEEEE.

The V gene is TRBV10-3, the J gene TRBJ2-7; 9 positions match TRBD1. The CDR3 length is 14 residues. J gave up 3 bases and V 3 bases, and 3 bases lay outside the gene matches. Looked up from germline, CDR1 is ENHRY and CDR2 is SYGVKD. CDR3 nucleotide sequence: TGTGCCATCAGTGAACAGGGGGCATTCTACGAGCAGTACTTC. Translation: CAISEQGAFYEQYF.

This clonotype was found many times. The rearrangement joins TRBV12-3 or TRBV12-4 to TRBJ2-2; D not certain. Trimming removed 2 bases at V and 1 base at J, with 5 bases between. CDR3 length: 14 residues. The CDR3 loop reads CASSLRENTGELFF. DNA of the CDR3: TGTGCCAGCAGTTTAAGGGAGAACACCGGGGAGCTGTTTTTT.

The chain has TRBV7-9 and TRBJ1-2; no clear D gene. Germline CDR1 is SEHNR and CDR2 is FQNEAQ (reference sequence). Trimming pared 6 bases from V and 8 bases from J, leaving 22 bases between. There are 15 residues in the CDR3. CDR3 nucleotide sequence: TGTGCCAGCAGGAACTTCTCGGACGTGAAGTGGGGCTACACCTTC. Translating it yields CASRNFSDVKWGYTF.

This clonotype appeared a few times. The rearrangement links TRBV12-3 or TRBV12-4 to TRBJ1-4; 10 bases are a match to TRBD1. J lost 6 bases, V lost 6 bases, and 13 bases had no gene match. CDR3 size: 17 residues. In DNA form, the CDR3 reads TGTGCCAGCAGCCGAGGACAGGGGGGGGAGGTTTATGAAAAACTGTTTTTT. Protein sequence: CASSRGQGGEVYEKLFF.

There are a few counts of this clonotype. The rearrangement joins TRBV25-1 to TRBJ1-5, with 9 bases identical to TRBD1. V trimming: 3 bases; J trimming: 2 bases; junction bases outside the gene matches: 8. The CDR3 spans 17 residues. In germline, CDR1 is MGHDK, CDR2 SYGVNS. CDR3 region: CASSDGTGSLGNQPQHF. The CDR3 DNA reads TGTGCCAGCAGTGACGGGACAGGGAGTTTGGGCAATCAGCCCCAGCATTTT. The whole variable domain, remainder taken from reference TRBV25-1 and TRBJ1-5, is EADIYQTPRYLVIGTGKKITLECSQTMGHDKMYWYQQDPGMELHLIHYSYGVNSTEKGDLSSESTVSRIRTEHFPLTLESARPSHTSQYLCASSDGTGSLGNQPQHFGDGTRLSIL.

This clonotype occurred many times. The V gene is TRBV7-8, the J gene TRBJ2-2; TRBD2 agrees at 11 bases. V was clipped by 5 bases and J by 5 bases; unmatched bases: 7. Per the germline V gene, CDR1 is SGHVS and CDR2 is FQNEAQ. This CDR3 spans 16 amino acids. Written as DNA, the CDR3 is TGTGCCAGCAGCGTATTAGCGGGGGGGCCGACCGGGGAGCTGTTTTTT. It is translated as CASSVLAGGPTGELFF.

The rearrangement links TRBV5-1 to TRBJ2-7, with D unresolved. The germline V gene encodes CDR1 SGHRS and CDR2 YFSETQ. This CDR3 is built from 14 residues. The V end lost 0 bases, the J end lost 4 bases, and 11 bases lay between the germline ends. The CDR3 coding sequence is TGCGCCAGCAGCTTGGCAGTTTCGGTGTACGAGCAGTACTTC. As protein: CASSLAVSVYEQYF.

This clonotype appeared a few times. This sequence joins TRBV7-9 and TRBJ1-1; 7 nucleotides match TRBD1. The CDR3 runs 16 residues. V shed 5 bases and J 1 base; nucleotides not matched to a gene: 10. Germline CDR1 is SEHNR and CDR2 is FQNEAQ (reference sequence). This CDR3 is CASSIRQGDPNTEAFF. Written as DNA, the CDR3 is TGTGCCAGCAGCATAAGACAGGGCGACCCGAACACTGAAGCTTTCTTT.

This clonotype was observed many times. V and J are TRBV7-8 and TRBJ1-2; 8 bases are a match to TRBD1. Per germline, CDR1 SGHVS and CDR2 FQNEAQ. After removal of 2 bases from V and 13 bases from J, the junction contained 9 bases not matched to a gene. This CDR3 has 13 residues. The CDR3 region is CASSLKTGGGATF. The CDR3 DNA reads as TGTGCCAGCAGCTTAAAAACAGGGGGGGGGGCCACCTTC.

Many counts were recorded for this clonotype. The chain links TRBV7-2 to TRBJ2-3; 7 nucleotides align to TRBD2. V lost 1 base, J lost 2 bases, and 9 bases stayed unmatched. The length of the CDR3 is 17 residues. The germline V gene has CDR1 SGHTA and CDR2 FQGNSA. The CDR3 reads CASSLGPLALLTDTQYF. As DNA, the CDR3 is TGTGCCAGCAGCTTAGGGCCACTAGCGCTTCTCACAGATACGCAGTATTTT. Together with reference TRBV7-2 and TRBJ2-3, the CDR3 gives the full variable domain: GAGVSQSPSNKVTEKGKDVELRCDPISGHTALYWYRQSLGQGLEFLIYFQGNSAPDKSGLPSDRFSAERTGGSVSTLTIQRTQQEDSAVYLCASSLGPLALLTDTQYFGPGTRLTVL.

Ten or more counts support this clonotype. V gene TRBV11-1 combines with J gene TRBJ2-2; perhaps D is TRBD1 or TRBD2 (6 bases each). Trimming removed 4 bases from V and 3 bases from J, with 15 bases in between. Germline V CDR1 and CDR2: SGHAT, FQDESV (reference sequence). This CDR3 contains 16 residues. CDR3 sequence reads: CASSSGAGGYTGELFF. In DNA form, the CDR3 reads TGTGCCAGCAGCTCAGGGGCCGGGGGCTACACCGGGGAGCTGTTTTTT.

This clonotype has a count of ten or more. The J gene is TRBJ2-3, the V gene TRBV3-1, with 12 bases aligning to TRBD2. The CDR3 is 15 residues long. CDR1 is LGHDT and CDR2 is YNNKEL in the germline V gene (reference sequence). V dropped 3 bases and J dropped 4; count of bases not matched to a gene: 2. CDR3 DNA: TGTGCCAGCAGCCAGCTAGCGGGGGGGCCAGATACGCAGTATTTT. Translating gives CASSQLAGGPDTQYF.

The chain has TRBV30 and TRBJ1-5, with 8 bases lining up with TRBD1. The ends lost 0 bases at V and 7 bases at J; junction bases unmatched: 8. This CDR3 is 15 amino acids long. The germline V gene has CDR1 GTSNPN and CDR2 SVGIG (reference sequence). CDR3 sequence (DNA): TGTGCCTGGAGTGTAAGCGGACAGGGACGACAGCCCCAGCATTTT. It specifies CAWSVSGQGRQPQHF.

The sample holds one count of this clonotype. The gene calls are TRBV5-1 and TRBJ1-1; D gene ambiguous. This CDR3 is built from 15 residues. Germline CDR1 is SGHRS and CDR2 is YFSETQ. V dropped 5 bases and J dropped 0 bases, with 14 bases sitting between them. Here the CDR3 reads CASSVTERLNTEAFF. The CDR3 DNA reads TGCGCCAGCAGTGTTACGGAGAGATTGAACACTGAAGCTTTCTTT.

The rearrangement uses TRBV7-2 and TRBJ1-4; D gene uncertain. V shed 2 bases and J shed 6 bases, with 16 bases lying between them. The CDR3 runs to 16 residues. CDR1 is SGHTA, CDR2 FQGNSA, per germline. In DNA form, the CDR3 reads TGTGCCAGCAGCTTAAACTTGGGGTACAGAGATGAAAAACTGTTTTTT. This gives the protein CASSLNLGYRDEKLFF.

This chain joins TRBV2 and TRBJ2-1, with 7 bases aligning to TRBD1. The CDR3 has 13 amino acids. Germline V CDR1 and CDR2: SNHLY, FYNNEI. J gave up 10 bases and V 1 base, and 4 bases lay outside the gene matches. The CDR3 DNA is TGTGCCAGCAGTGAAGAGGGGGCTAGCGAGCAGTTCTTC. Amino acid sequence: CASSEEGASEQFF. Drawing the rest from reference TRBV2 and TRBJ2-1, the complete variable domain is EPEVTQTPSHQVTQMGQEVILRCVPISNHLYFYWYRQILGQKVEFLVSFYNNEISEKSEIFDDQFSVERPDGSNFTLKIRSTKLEDSAMYFCASSEEGASEQFFGPGTRLTVL.

Concerning this clonotype itself: Since no conserved phenylalanine or tryptophan closes the CDR3, a read error is the likely cause. The rearrangement joins TRBV7-6 to TRBJ2-3; 8 bases are shared with TRBD1. CDR3 size: 14 residues. Germline loops: CDR1 SGHVS, CDR2 FNYEAQ. The CDR3 loop reads CASSPDRATDTQYL. CDR3 nucleotide sequence: TGTGCTAGCAGCCCGGACAGGGCGACAGATACGCAGTATTTG.

The chain recombines TRBV2 with TRBJ1-1, with D possibly being TRBD1 (5 bases). The CDR3 totals 11 residues. Trimming took 11 bases from V and 4 from J, leaving 11 bases between them. The V gene's germline CDR1 is SNHLY and CDR2 FYNNEI. CDR3 region: CAGKTVTEAFF. In nucleotides, the CDR3 is TGTGCCGGAAAGACAGTCACTGAAGCTTTCTTT.

The chain is built from TRBV20-1 and TRBJ2-7, with 8 bases fitting TRBD2. This CDR3 is 13 amino acids long. V shed 6 bases, J shed 3 bases, and the junction held 7 bases outside the gene matches. Germline V CDR1 and CDR2: DFQATT, SNEGSKA (reference sequence). DNA for the CDR3: TGCAGTGCCAGCGGGGGACACGACTACGAGCAGTACTTC. Translating it yields CSASGGHDYEQYF.